This T cell receptor (beta chain) was found in a study of cytomegalovirus exposure and HLA in healthy donors. The study, taken as a whole, reports: For most TCR beta V segments, an earlier analysis put the productive rate at about 87% or about 30% of the time. The authors enumerated 150 to 200 TCR beta chains as linked to cytomegalovirus.

V shed 5 bases and J shed 4 bases, with 14 bases lying between them. Looked up from germline, CDR1 is MNHEY and CDR2 is SMNVEV (reference sequence). The CDR3 totals 14 residues. PCR involved 60 Vbeta and 13 Jbeta primers. The repertoire was sequenced with immunoSEQ multiplex PCR; TCRdb's copy has only in-frame clones and lacks some. The profile shows 200,000 or so clones, approximately 80% of them singletons. Notes on this clone: What it recognizes is unknown.

The sequence derives from a woman aged 30 to 39 in good health and CMV-seropositive. This chain connects TRBV27 to TRBJ1-2, with D uncertain. Specimen: PBMCs. CDR3 nucleotide sequence: TGTGCCAGCAGTCCGCGGATCTCCAGCTATGGCTACACCTTC. It codes for CASSPRISSYGYTF.